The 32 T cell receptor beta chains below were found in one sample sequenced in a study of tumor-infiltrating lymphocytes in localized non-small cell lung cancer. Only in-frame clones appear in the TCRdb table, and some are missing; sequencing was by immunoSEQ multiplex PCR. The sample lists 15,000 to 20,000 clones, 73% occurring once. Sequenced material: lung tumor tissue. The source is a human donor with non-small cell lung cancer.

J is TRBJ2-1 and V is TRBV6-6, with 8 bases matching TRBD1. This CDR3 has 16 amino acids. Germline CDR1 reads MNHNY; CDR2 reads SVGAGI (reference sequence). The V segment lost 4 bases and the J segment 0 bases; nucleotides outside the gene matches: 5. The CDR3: CASSSHGQGSYNEQFF. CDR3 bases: TGTGCCAGCAGTTCTCACGGACAGGGCTCCTACAATGAGCAGTTCTTC.

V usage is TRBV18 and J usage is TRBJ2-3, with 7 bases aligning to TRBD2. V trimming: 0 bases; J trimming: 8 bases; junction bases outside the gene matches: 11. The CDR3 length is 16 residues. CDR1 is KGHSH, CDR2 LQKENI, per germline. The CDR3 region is CASSPPSGGGSGTQYF. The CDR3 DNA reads TGTGCCAGCTCACCACCTTCCGGGGGAGGGTCCGGTACGCAGTATTTT.

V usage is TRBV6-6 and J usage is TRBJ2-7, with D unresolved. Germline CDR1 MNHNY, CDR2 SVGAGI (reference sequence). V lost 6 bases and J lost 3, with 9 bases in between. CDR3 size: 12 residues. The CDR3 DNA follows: TGTGCCAGCAGCCCCACCTACTACGAGCAGTACTTC. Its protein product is CASSPTYYEQYF.

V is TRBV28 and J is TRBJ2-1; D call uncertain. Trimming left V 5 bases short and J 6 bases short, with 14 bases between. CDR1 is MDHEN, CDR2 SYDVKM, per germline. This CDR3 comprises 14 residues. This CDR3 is CASSRAQQRNEQFF. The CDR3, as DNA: TGTGCCAGCAGTAGGGCTCAACAACGCAATGAGCAGTTCTTC.

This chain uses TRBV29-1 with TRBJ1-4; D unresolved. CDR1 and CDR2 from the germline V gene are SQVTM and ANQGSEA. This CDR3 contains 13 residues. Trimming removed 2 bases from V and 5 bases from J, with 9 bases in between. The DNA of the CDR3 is TGCAGCGTTGAACTGGGTCTAAATGAAAAACTGTTTTTT. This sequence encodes CSVELGLNEKLFF.

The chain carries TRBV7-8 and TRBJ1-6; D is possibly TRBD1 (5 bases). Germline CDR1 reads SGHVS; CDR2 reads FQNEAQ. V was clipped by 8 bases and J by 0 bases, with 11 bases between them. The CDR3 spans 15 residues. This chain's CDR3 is CASLETVSYNSPLHF. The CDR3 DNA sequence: TGTGCCAGCTTAGAGACAGTCTCCTATAATTCACCCCTCCACTTT. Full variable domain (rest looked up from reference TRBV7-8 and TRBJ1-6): GAGVSQSPRYKVAKRGQDVALRCDPISGHVSLFWYQQALGQGPEFLTYFQNEAQLDKSGLPSDRFFAERPEGSVSTLKIQRTQQEDSAVYLCASLETVSYNSPLHFGNGTRLTVT.

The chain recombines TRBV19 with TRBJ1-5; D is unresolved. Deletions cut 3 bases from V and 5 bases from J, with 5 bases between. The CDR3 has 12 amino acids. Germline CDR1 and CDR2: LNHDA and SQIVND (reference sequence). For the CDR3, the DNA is TGTGCCAGTAGTATCCCTGATCAGCCCCAGCATTTT. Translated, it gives CASSIPDQPQHF.

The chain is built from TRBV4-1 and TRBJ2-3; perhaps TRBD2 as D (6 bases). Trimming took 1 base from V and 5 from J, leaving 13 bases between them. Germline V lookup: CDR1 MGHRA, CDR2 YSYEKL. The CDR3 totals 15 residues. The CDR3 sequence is CASSQVREWEDTQYF. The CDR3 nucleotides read TGCGCCAGCAGCCAAGTACGGGAGTGGGAAGATACGCAGTATTTT.

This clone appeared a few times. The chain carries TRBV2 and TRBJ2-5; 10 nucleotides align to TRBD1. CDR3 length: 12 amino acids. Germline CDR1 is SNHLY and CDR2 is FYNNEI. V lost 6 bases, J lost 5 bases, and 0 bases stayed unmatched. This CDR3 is CASRDRGETQYF. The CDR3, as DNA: TGTGCCAGCAGGGACAGGGGGGAGACCCAGTACTTC.

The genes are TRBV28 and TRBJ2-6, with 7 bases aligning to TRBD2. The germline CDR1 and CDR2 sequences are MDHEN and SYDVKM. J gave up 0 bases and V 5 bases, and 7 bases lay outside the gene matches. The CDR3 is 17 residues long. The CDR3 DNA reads TGTGCCAGCAGTGGGGGGGGATTTGGCTCTGGGGCCAACGTCCTGACTTTC. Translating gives CASSGGGFGSGANVLTF.

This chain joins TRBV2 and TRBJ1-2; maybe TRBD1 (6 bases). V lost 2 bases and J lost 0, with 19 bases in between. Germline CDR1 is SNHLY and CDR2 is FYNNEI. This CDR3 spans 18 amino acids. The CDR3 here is CASSEIRWGQESNYGYTF. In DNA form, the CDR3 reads TGTGCCAGCAGTGAAATCCGTTGGGGGCAGGAATCTAACTATGGCTACACCTTC. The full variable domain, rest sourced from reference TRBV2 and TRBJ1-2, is EPEVTQTPSHQVTQMGQEVILRCVPISNHLYFYWYRQILGQKVEFLVSFYNNEISEKSEIFDDQFSVERPDGSNFTLKIRSTKLEDSAMYFCASSEIRWGQESNYGYTFGSGTRLTVV.

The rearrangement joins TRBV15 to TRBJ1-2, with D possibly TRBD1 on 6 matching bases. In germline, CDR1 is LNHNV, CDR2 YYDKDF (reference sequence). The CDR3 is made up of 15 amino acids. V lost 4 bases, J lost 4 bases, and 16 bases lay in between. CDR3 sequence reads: CATSIGGVGSYGYTF. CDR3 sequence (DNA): TGTGCCACCAGCATAGGGGGAGTAGGTTCCTATGGCTACACCTTC.

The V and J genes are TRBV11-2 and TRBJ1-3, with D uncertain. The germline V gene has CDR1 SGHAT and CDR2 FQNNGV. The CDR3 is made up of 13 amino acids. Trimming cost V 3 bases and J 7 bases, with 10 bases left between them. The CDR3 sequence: CASSFAMVNTIYF. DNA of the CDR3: TGTGCCAGCAGCTTCGCCATGGTGAACACCATATATTTT.

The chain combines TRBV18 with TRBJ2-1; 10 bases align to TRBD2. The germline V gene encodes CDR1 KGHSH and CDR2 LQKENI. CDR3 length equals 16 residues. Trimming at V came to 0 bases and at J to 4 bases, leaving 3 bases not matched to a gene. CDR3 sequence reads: CASSPPVLAGYNEQFF. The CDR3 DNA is TGTGCCAGCTCACCACCGGTACTAGCGGGGTACAATGAGCAGTTCTTC.

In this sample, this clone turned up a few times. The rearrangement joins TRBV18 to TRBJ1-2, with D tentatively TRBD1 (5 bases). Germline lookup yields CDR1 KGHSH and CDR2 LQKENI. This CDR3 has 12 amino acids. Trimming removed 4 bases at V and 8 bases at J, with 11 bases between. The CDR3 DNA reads TGTGCCAGCTCACGACCCCAGGGAGGCTACACCTTC. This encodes CASSRPQGGYTF.

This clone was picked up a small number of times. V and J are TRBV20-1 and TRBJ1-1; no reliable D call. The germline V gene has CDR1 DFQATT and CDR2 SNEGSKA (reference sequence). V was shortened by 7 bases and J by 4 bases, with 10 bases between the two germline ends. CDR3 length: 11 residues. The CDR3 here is CSVPVGTEAFF. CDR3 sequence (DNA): TGCAGTGTGCCTGTTGGCACTGAAGCTTTCTTT.

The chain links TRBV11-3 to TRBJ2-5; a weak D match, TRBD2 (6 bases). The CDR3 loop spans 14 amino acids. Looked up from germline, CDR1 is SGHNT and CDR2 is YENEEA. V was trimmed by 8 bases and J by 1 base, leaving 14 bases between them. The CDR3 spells CASSSATSQETQYF. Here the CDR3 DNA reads TGTGCCAGCTCTAGCGCCACCTCCCAAGAGACCCAGTACTTC.

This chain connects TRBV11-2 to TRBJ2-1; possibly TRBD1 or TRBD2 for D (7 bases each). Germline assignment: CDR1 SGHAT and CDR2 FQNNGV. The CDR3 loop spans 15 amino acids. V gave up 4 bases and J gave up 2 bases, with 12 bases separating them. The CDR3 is CASSSQGGTYNEQFF. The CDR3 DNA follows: TGTGCCAGCAGCTCCCAGGGGGGGACCTACAATGAGCAGTTCTTC.

CDR3 sequence: CASSMQGFYSGANVLTF. The CDR3, as DNA: TGTGCCAGCTCAATGCAGGGATTCTACTCTGGGGCCAACGTCCTGACTTTC. The chain employs TRBV18 and TRBJ2-6; tentatively, D is TRBD1 (5 bases). The ends were cut back, 5 bases at V and 0 bases at J, with 14 bases in the middle. This CDR3 spans 17 amino acids. Germline values: CDR1 KGHSH, CDR2 LQKENI.

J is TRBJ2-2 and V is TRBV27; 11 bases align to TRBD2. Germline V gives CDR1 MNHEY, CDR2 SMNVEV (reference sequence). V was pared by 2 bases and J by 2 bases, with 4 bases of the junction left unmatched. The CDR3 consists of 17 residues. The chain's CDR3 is CASSLIAGGSNTGELFF. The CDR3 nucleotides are TGTGCCAGCAGTTTAATAGCGGGAGGGTCCAACACCGGGGAGCTGTTTTTT.

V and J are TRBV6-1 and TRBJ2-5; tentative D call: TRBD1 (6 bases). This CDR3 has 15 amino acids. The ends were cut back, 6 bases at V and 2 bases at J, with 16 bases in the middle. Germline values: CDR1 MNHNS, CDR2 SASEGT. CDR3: CASSINPGQQETQYF. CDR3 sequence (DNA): TGTGCCAGCAGCATAAACCCTGGACAGCAAGAGACCCAGTACTTC.

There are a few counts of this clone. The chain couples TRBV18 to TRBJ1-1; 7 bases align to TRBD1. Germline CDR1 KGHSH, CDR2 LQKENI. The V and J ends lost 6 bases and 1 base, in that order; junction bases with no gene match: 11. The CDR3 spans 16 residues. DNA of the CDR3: TGTGCCAGCTCTCACCAGACGAACAGGGGGAACACTGAAGCTTTCTTT. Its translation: CASSHQTNRGNTEAFF. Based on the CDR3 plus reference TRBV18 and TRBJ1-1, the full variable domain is NAGVMQNPRHLVRRRGQEARLRCSPMKGHSHVYWYRQLPEEGLKFMVYLQKENIIDESGMPKERFSAEFPKEGPSILRIQQVVRGDSAAYFCASSHQTNRGNTEAFFGQGTRLTVV.

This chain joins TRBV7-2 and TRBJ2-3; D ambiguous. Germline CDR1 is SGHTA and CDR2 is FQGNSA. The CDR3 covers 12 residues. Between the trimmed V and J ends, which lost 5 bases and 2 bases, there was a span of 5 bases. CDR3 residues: CASSHYTDTQYF. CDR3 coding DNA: TGTGCCAGCAGCCACTACACAGATACGCAGTATTTT.

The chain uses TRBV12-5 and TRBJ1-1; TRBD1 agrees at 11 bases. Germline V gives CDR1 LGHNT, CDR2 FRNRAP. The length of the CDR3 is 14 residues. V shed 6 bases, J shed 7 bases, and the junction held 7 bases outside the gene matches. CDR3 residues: CASGTDRGRVEAFF. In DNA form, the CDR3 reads TGTGCTAGTGGAACGGACAGGGGGCGCGTTGAAGCTTTCTTT.

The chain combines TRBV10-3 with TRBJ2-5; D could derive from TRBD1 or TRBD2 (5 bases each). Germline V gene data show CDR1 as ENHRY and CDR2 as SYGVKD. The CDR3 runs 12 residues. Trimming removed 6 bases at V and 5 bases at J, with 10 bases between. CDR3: CAISPGRETQYF. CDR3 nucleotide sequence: TGTGCCATCAGCCCGGGGCGCGAGACCCAGTACTTC.

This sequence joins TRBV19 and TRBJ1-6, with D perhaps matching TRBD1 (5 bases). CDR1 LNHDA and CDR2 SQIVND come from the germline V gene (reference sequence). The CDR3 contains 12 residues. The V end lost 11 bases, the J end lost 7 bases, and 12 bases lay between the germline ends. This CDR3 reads CASGRWNSPLHF. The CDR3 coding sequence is TGTGCCTCGGGACGGTGGAATTCACCCCTCCACTTT. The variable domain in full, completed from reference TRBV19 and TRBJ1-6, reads DGGITQSPKYLFRKEGQNVTLSCEQNLNHDAMYWYRQDPGQGLRLIYYSQIVNDFQKGDIAEGYSVSREKKESFPLTVTSAQKNPTAFYLCASGRWNSPLHFGNGTRLTVT.

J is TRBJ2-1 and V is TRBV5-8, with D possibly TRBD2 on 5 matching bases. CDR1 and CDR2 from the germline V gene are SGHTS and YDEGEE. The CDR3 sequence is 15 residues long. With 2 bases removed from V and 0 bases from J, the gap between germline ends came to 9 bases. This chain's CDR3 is CASSFGKSSYNEQFF. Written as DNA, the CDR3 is TGTGCCAGCAGCTTCGGGAAAAGCTCCTACAATGAGCAGTTCTTC.

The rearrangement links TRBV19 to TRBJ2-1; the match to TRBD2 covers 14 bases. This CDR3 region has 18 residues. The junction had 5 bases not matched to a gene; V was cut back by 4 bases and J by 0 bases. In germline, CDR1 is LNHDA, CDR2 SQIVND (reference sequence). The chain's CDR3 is CASSKGLAGVSSYNEQFF. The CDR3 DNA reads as TGTGCCAGTAGTAAGGGACTAGCGGGAGTAAGCTCCTACAATGAGCAGTTCTTC.

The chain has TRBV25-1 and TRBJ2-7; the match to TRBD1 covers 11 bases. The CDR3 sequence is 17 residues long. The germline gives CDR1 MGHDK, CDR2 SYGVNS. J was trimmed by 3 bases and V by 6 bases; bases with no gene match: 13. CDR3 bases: TGTGCCAGCAGCCCCGCATTGGGACAGGGGGATATCTACGAGCAGTACTTC. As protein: CASSPALGQGDIYEQYF.

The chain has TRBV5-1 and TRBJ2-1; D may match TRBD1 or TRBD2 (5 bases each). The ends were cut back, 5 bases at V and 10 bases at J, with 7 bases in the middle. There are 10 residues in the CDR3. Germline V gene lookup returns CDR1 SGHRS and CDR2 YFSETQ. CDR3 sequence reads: CASRGREQFF. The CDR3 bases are TGCGCCAGCAGGGGACGGGAGCAGTTCTTC.

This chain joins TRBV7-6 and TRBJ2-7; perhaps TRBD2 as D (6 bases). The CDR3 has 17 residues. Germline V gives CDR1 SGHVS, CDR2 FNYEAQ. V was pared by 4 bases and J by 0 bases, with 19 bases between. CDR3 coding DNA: TGTGCCAGCAGCTCCCCGAGGGACTCACGCCCCTCCTACGAGCAGTACTTC. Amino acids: CASSSPRDSRPSYEQYF.

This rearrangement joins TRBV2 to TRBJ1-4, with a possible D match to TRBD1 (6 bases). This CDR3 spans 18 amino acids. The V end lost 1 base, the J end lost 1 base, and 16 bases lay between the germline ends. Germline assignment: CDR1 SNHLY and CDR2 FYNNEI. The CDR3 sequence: CASSEDRVLGETNEKLFF. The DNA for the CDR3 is TGTGCCAGCAGTGAAGACAGGGTTCTAGGGGAAACTAATGAAAAACTGTTTTTT.